These 23 T cell receptor beta chains originate from one sample sequenced in a study of radiotherapy plus CTLA-4 blockade in lung cancer. The repertoire was sequenced with immunoSEQ multiplex PCR; TCRdb's copy has only in-frame clones and lacks some. The sample yields some 50,000 clones, 84% seen once. The sequences come from peripheral blood, collected from a patient treated with radiotherapy plus ipilimumab. The receptors here all came from a human donor with non-small cell lung cancer whose response to radiotherapy plus ipilimumab could not be evaluated.

The chain couples TRBV4-3 to TRBJ2-1; the D gene is possibly TRBD1 (6 bases). The CDR3 contains 15 residues. Per the germline V gene, CDR1 is LGHNA and CDR2 is YSLEER. V was shortened by 2 bases and J by 2 bases, with 10 bases between the two germline ends. This chain's CDR3 is CASSQSRDTYNEQFF. CDR3 nucleotides: TGCGCCAGCAGCCAAAGCCGGGACACCTACAATGAGCAGTTCTTC.

The chain uses TRBV5-1 and TRBJ2-3, with 8 bases identical to TRBD2. Unmatched junction bases numbered 16, after V lost 1 base and J lost 0 bases. Germline loops: CDR1 SGHRS, CDR2 YFSETQ. This CDR3 contains 20 residues. As DNA, the CDR3 is TGCGCCAGCAGCTTGTCGATAGCGGGATCACCGGGAGGGAGCACAGATACGCAGTATTTT. Translation: CASSLSIAGSPGGSTDTQYF.

The CDR3 DNA reads as TGCAGTGCACTACCTGAGAACAGCTACACCTTC. Its translation is CSALPENSYTF. The chain couples TRBV20-1 to TRBJ1-2; D is unclear. CDR1 and CDR2 from the germline V gene are DFQATT and SNEGSKA (reference sequence). The CDR3 runs 11 residues. With 6 bases removed from V and 9 bases from J, the gap between germline ends came to 14 bases.

V usage is TRBV28 and J usage is TRBJ1-2, with TRBD1 matching 8 bases. CDR1 and CDR2 (germline): MDHEN, SYDVKM. Trimming at V came to 6 bases and at J to 9 bases, leaving 18 bases not matched to a gene. The CDR3 covers 16 residues. This CDR3 reads CASSSGTGGALYSYTF. The CDR3 DNA follows: TGTGCCAGCAGCTCCGGGACAGGCGGGGCTCTCTACAGCTACACCTTC.

The V gene is TRBV7-2, the J gene TRBJ1-3, with D uncertain. The CDR3 totals 14 residues. V was cut by 9 bases and J by 0 bases, with 12 bases left in between. Germline V gene lookup returns CDR1 SGHTA and CDR2 FQGNSA. This chain's CDR3 is CASTLMSSGNTIYF. CDR3 nucleotides: TGTGCCAGTACCCTAATGAGCTCTGGAAACACCATATATTTT. The variable domain in full, with the rest retrieved from reference TRBV7-2 and TRBJ1-3, is GAGVSQSPSNKVTEKGKDVELRCDPISGHTALYWYRQSLGQGLEFLIYFQGNSAPDKSGLPSDRFSAERTGGSVSTLTIQRTQQEDSAVYLCASTLMSSGNTIYFGEGSWLTVV.

Remarks on this clone: One end of the junction does not line up with germline, which may come from a read error. The gene calls are TRBV7-7 and TRBJ2-7; a possible D gene is TRBD2 (6 bases). The J call may be incorrect, as the DNA end agrees better with TRBJ2-1. The germline V gene has CDR1 SSHAT and CDR2 FNYEAQ (reference sequence). CDR3 size: 16 residues. CDR3 DNA: TGTGCTAGCAGCCCCGGGCAGGGAGGTCGGGATAATGAGCAGTTCTTC. Translated: CASSPGQGGRDNEQFF.

The chain has TRBV7-2 and TRBJ1-3, with TRBD1 as a possible D gene (6 bases). Germline lookup yields CDR1 SGHTA and CDR2 FQGNSA. Trimming left V 1 base short and J 6 bases short, with 10 bases between. The CDR3 length is 14 residues. Here the CDR3 reads CASSLGGTPNTIYF. DNA of the CDR3: TGTGCCAGCAGCTTAGGGGGGACACCAAACACCATATATTTT.

This clone has just one count. This chain connects TRBV6-1 to TRBJ2-1, with D unclear. Trimming pared 6 bases from V and 6 bases from J, leaving 6 bases between. Germline V gene lookup returns CDR1 MNHNS and CDR2 SASEGT. This CDR3 spans 11 amino acids. This chain's CDR3 is CASSQSNEQFF. The CDR3 DNA reads as TGTGCCAGCAGCCAATCCAATGAGCAGTTCTTC.

The chain combines TRBV19 with TRBJ2-3, with TRBD2 matching 10 bases. CDR1 and CDR2 from the germline V gene are LNHDA and SQIVND (reference sequence). This CDR3 contains 17 residues. The V gene end was trimmed by 8 bases and the J gene end by 0 bases; junction bases not matched to a gene: 11. CDR3: CASSSGLAASSTDTQYF. As DNA, the CDR3 is TGTGCCAGTTCTTCTGGACTAGCGGCTTCTAGCACAGATACGCAGTATTTT.

J is TRBJ1-1 and V is TRBV28, with 7 nucleotides matching TRBD1. The CDR3 runs 13 residues. V was clipped by 4 bases and J by 4 bases; unmatched bases: 3. CDR1 and CDR2 from the germline V gene are MDHEN and SYDVKM. CDR3 sequence (DNA): TGTGCCAGCAGTTACAGGGGATTCACTGAAGCTTTCTTT. Translation: CASSYRGFTEAFF.

In its sample, this clone was seen once. V is TRBV18 and J is TRBJ1-2; D unresolved. Germline loops: CDR1 KGHSH, CDR2 LQKENI. Trimming removed 6 bases from V and 3 bases from J, with 11 bases in between. CDR3 size: 13 residues. The CDR3 spells CASSPTDYYGYTF. The CDR3, as DNA: TGTGCCAGCTCCCCCACTGACTACTATGGCTACACCTTC.

The J gene is TRBJ2-5, the V gene TRBV13; a possible D gene is TRBD2 (6 bases). This CDR3 comprises 15 residues. With 5 bases removed from V and 2 bases from J, the gap between germline ends came to 15 bases. The germline gives CDR1 PRHDT, CDR2 FYEKMQ (reference sequence). In nucleotides, the CDR3 is TGTGCCAGCAGCACATCCGGGAGCAAACAAGAGACCCAGTACTTC. Translating gives CASSTSGSKQETQYF.

This clone was detected a few times. The V and J genes are TRBV6-5 and TRBJ2-7; possibly TRBD2 for D (5 bases). V dropped 5 bases and J dropped 9 bases, with 11 bases sitting between them. The CDR3 spans 11 residues. Germline CDR1 reads MNHEY; CDR2 reads SVGAGI. CDR3: CASSPREAQYF. The CDR3 nucleotides are TGTGCCAGCAGTCCCCGGGAAGCGCAGTACTTC.

The rearrangement uses TRBV7-2 and TRBJ2-7; D remains unclear. The ends were cut back, 1 base at V and 6 bases at J, with 10 bases in the middle. Germline assignment: CDR1 SGHTA and CDR2 FQGNSA. The CDR3 is made up of 13 amino acids. The CDR3 loop reads CASSLVFQAEQYF. CDR3 DNA sequence: TGTGCCAGCAGCTTAGTCTTTCAGGCCGAGCAGTACTTC.

The gene calls are TRBV19 and TRBJ1-5; 7 positions match TRBD1. CDR3 length: 14 residues. Trimming cost V 3 bases and J 4 bases; bases outside gene matches: 3. CDR1 is LNHDA, CDR2 SQIVND, per germline (reference sequence). The CDR3 nucleotides read TGTGCCAGTAGTATTGAACAGGGGAATCAGCCCCAGCATTTT. This sequence encodes CASSIEQGNQPQHF.

V is TRBV4-3 and J is TRBJ2-5, with D hard to call. Germline V lookup: CDR1 LGHNA, CDR2 YSLEER. V shed 0 bases and J shed 3 bases, with 5 bases lying between them. The CDR3 covers 13 residues. In DNA form, the CDR3 reads TGCGCCAGCAGCCAAGACAGGAAAGAGACCCAGTACTTC. Translated: CASSQDRKETQYF.

The chain uses TRBV4-3 and TRBJ2-5; 8 nucleotides line up with TRBD1. The CDR3 runs 22 residues. V dropped 0 bases and J dropped 1; count of bases not matched to a gene: 22. Looked up from germline, CDR1 is LGHNA and CDR2 is YSLEER. The CDR3 is CASSQDLRGQDEVTFSQETQYF. CDR3 nucleotide sequence: TGCGCCAGCAGCCAAGATCTAAGGGGACAGGACGAGGTGACGTTCTCCCAAGAGACCCAGTACTTC.

The chain recombines TRBV4-3 with TRBJ1-2, with TRBD1 as a possible D gene (5 bases). CDR3 size: 16 residues. Trimming shortened V by 2 bases and J by 3 bases, and 16 bases separated the two germline ends. CDR1 and CDR2 (germline): LGHNA, YSLEER. This chain's CDR3 is CASSQSIPRADYGYTF. The DNA of the CDR3 is TGCGCCAGCAGCCAATCTATTCCCAGGGCGGACTATGGCTACACCTTC.

This clone was found a few times. V and J are TRBV2 and TRBJ2-5, with 8 bases aligning to TRBD1. CDR1 SNHLY and CDR2 FYNNEI come from the germline V gene. The trim removed 3 bases at V and 4 bases at J, leaving 1 base unmatched. The CDR3 length is 13 residues. CDR3 nucleotide sequence: TGTGCCAGCAGTGACGGACAGGGAGAGACCCAGTACTTC. It yields the protein CASSDGQGETQYF.

The rearrangement links TRBV6-1 to TRBJ1-1; no firm D call. The germline V gene encodes CDR1 MNHNS and CDR2 SASEGT. V gave up 1 base and J gave up 1 base, with 7 bases separating them. The CDR3 is 14 amino acids. The DNA for the CDR3 is TGTGCCAGCAGTGAAGGGCCGCCGAACACTGAAGCTTTCTTT. Its protein product is CASSEGPPNTEAFF.

CDR3 DNA: TGTGCCAGCTGGACAGCTGGAGGGAGGGCCGGGGTTGAGCAGTTCTTC. It yields the protein CASWTAGGRAGVEQFF. This rearrangement joins TRBV28 to TRBJ2-1; weak D call: TRBD2 (7 bases). The ends were cut back, 8 bases at V and 9 bases at J, with 26 bases in the middle. Germline V gene data show CDR1 as MDHEN and CDR2 as SYDVKM. The CDR3 sequence is 16 residues long. The full variable domain, in which reference TRBV28 and TRBJ2-1 provide the parts outside the CDR3, is DVKVTQSSRYLVKRTGEKVFLECVQDMDHENMFWYRQDPGLGLRLIYFSYDVKMKEKGDIPEGYSVSREKKERFSLILESASTNQTSMYLCASWTAGGRAGVEQFFGPGTRLTVL.

The chain uses TRBV28 and TRBJ2-3, with 10 positions matching TRBD1. CDR1 is MDHEN, CDR2 SYDVKM, per germline. CDR3 length: 15 residues. V shed 5 bases, J shed 3 bases, and the junction held 5 bases outside the gene matches. CDR3 in DNA: TGTGCCAGCAGTCGGACAGGGGGTCGGACAGATACGCAGTATTTT. Translation: CASSRTGGRTDTQYF.

This chain uses TRBV18 with TRBJ1-5; D is ambiguous. The germline gives CDR1 KGHSH, CDR2 LQKENI. This CDR3 contains 13 residues. Trimming removed 2 bases from V and 5 bases from J, with 7 bases in between. The CDR3 DNA follows: TGTGCCAGCTCACCAAACGGGTATCAGCCCCAGCATTTT. Residues: CASSPNGYQPQHF. Looking up the rest from reference TRBV18 and TRBJ1-5 gives the full variable domain: NAGVMQNPRHLVRRRGQEARLRCSPMKGHSHVYWYRQLPEEGLKFMVYLQKENIIDESGMPKERFSAEFPKEGPSILRIQQVVRGDSAAYFCASSPNGYQPQHFGDGTRLSIL.